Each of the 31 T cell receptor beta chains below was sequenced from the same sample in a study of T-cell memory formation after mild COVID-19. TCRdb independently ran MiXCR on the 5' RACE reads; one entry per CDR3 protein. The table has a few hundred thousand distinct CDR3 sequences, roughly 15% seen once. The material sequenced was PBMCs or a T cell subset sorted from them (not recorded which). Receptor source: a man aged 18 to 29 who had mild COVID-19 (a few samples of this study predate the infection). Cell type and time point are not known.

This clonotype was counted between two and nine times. The CDR3 here is CASSQFIAGGLKETQYF. For the CDR3, the DNA is TGTGCCAGCAGTCAGTTTATAGCGGGGGGGCTTAAAGAGACCCAGTACTTC. This chain joins TRBV12-3 or TRBV12-4 and TRBJ2-5; 11 nucleotides agree with TRBD2. J lost 3 bases, V lost 5 bases, and 11 bases had no gene match. The CDR3 sequence is 17 residues long.

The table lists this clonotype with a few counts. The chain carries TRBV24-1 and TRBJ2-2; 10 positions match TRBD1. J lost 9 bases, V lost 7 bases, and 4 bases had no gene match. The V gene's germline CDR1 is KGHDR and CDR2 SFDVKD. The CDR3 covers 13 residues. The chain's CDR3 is CATRGQGTRELFF. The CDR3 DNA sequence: TGTGCCACCAGGGGACAGGGGACCAGGGAGCTGTTTTTT.

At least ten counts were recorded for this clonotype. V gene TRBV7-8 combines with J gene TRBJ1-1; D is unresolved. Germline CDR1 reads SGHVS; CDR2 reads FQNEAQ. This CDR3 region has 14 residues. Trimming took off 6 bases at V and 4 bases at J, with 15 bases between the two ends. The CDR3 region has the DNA TGTGCCAGCAGTTACCGTGCGGGCAGCACTGAAGCTTTCTTT. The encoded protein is CASSYRAGSTEAFF.

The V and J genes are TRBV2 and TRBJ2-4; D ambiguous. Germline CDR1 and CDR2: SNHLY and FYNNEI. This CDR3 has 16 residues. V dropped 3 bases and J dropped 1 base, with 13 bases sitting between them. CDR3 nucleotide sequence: TGTGCCAGCAGTGAGTTCCCCCCGAGCGCCAAAAACATTCAGTACTTC. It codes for CASSEFPPSAKNIQYF.

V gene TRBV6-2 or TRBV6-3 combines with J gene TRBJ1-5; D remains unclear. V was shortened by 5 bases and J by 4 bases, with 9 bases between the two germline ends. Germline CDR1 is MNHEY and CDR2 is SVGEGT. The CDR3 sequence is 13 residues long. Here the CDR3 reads CASSDYRNQPQHF. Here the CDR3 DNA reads TGTGCCAGCAGTGATTACAGAAATCAGCCCCAGCATTTT.

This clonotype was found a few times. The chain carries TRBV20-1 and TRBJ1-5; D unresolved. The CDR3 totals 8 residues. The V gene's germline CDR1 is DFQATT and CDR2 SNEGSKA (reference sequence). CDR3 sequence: CRPFPQHF. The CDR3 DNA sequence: TGCAGACCCTTTCCCCAGCATTTT.

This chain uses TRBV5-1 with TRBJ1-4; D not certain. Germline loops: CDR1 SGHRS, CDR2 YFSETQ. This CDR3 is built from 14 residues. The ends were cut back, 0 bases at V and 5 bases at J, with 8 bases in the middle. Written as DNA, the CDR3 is TGCGCCAGCAGCTTGGAGGTCCAAAATGAAAAACTGTTTTTT. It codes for CASSLEVQNEKLFF.

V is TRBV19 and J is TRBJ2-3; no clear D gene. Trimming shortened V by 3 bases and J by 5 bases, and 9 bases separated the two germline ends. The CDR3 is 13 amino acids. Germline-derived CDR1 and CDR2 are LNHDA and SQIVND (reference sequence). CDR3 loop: CASSIPGEDTQYF. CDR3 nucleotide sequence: TGTGCCAGTAGTATTCCGGGTGAAGATACGCAGTATTTT.

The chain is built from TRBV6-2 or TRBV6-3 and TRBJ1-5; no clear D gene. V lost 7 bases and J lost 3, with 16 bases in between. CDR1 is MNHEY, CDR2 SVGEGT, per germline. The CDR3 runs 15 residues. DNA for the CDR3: TGTGCCAGCACACGCGAAGTCTTTAACAATCAGCCCCAGCATTTT. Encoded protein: CASTREVFNNQPQHF.

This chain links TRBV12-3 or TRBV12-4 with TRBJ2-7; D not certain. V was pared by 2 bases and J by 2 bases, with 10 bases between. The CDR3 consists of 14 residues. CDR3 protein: CASSLWVGAYEQYF. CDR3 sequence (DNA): TGTGCCAGCAGTTTATGGGTAGGCGCCTACGAGCAGTACTTC.

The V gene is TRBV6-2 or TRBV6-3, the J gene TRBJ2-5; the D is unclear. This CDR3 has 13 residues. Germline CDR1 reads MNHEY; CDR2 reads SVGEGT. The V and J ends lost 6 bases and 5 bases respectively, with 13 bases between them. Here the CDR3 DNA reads TGTGCCAGCAGCCCCTGGGCCGGGGAGACCCAGTACTTC. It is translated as CASSPWAGETQYF.

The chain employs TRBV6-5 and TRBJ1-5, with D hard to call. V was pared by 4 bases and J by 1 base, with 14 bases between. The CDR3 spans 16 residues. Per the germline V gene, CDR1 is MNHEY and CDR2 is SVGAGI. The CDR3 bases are TGTGCCAGCAGTTTAAGGGCAGGTATAAGCAATCAGCCCCAGCATTTT. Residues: CASSLRAGISNQPQHF.

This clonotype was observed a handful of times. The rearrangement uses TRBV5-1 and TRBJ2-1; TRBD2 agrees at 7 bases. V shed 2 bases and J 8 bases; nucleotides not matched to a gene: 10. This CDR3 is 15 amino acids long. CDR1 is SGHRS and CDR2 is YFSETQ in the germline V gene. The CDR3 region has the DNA TGCGCCAGCAGCTTCCTAGCGGTTCAAAGCGATGAGCAGTTCTTC. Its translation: CASSFLAVQSDEQFF.

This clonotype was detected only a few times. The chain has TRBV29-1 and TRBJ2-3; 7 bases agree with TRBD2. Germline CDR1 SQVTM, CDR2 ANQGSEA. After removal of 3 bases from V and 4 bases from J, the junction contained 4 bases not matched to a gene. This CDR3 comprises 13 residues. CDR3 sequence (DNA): TGCAGCGTTGAGGCTAGCGGCTCAGATACGCAGTATTTT. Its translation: CSVEASGSDTQYF.

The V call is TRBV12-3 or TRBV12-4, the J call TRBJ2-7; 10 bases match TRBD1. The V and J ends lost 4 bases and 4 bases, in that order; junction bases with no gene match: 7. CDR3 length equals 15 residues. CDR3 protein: CASSSPGQGTYEQYF. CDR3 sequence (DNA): TGTGCCAGCAGTTCTCCGGGACAGGGGACTTACGAGCAGTACTTC.

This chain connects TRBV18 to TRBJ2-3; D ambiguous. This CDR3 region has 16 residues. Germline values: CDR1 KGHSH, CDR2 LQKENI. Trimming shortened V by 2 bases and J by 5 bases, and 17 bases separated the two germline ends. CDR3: CASSPTNARVQDTQYF. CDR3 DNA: TGTGCCAGCTCACCAACGAATGCCAGAGTACAAGATACGCAGTATTTT.

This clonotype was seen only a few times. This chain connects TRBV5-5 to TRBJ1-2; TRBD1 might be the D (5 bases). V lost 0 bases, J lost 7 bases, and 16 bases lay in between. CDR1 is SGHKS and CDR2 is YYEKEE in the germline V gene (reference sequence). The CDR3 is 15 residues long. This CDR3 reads CASSLAPGLAAGYTF. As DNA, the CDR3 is TGTGCCAGCAGCTTGGCACCGGGGCTTGCCGCTGGCTACACCTTC.

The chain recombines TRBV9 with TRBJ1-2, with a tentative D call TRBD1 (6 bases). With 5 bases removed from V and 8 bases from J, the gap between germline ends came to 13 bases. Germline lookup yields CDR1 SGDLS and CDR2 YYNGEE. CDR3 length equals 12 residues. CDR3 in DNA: TGTGCCAGCAGTCCACAGGGATGGGGCTACACCTTC. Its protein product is CASSPQGWGYTF.

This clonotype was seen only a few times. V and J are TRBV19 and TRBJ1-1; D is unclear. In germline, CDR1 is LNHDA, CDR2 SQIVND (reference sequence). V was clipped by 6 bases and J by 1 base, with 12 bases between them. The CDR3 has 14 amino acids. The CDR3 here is CASRIRSANTEAFF. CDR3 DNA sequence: TGTGCCAGTAGGATTCGTTCGGCGAACACTGAAGCTTTCTTT.

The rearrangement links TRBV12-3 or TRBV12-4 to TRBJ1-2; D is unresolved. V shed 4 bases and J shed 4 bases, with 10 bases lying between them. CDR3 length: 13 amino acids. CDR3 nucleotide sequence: TGTGCCAGCAGTTCGCTTCAGTCCTATGGCTACACCTTC. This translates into CASSSLQSYGYTF.

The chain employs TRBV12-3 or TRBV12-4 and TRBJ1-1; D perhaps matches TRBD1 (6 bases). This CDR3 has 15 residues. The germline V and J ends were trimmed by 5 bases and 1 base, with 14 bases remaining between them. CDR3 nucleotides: TGTGCCAGCAGTGGTCCCAGGGGCCCGAACACTGAAGCTTTCTTT. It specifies CASSGPRGPNTEAFF.

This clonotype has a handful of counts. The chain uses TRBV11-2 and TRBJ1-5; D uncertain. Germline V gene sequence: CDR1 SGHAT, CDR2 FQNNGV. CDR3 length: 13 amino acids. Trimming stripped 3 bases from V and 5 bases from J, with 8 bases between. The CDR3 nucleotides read TGTGCCAGCAGCTTGTTTGGGGATCAGCCCCAGCATTTT. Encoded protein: CASSLFGDQPQHF.

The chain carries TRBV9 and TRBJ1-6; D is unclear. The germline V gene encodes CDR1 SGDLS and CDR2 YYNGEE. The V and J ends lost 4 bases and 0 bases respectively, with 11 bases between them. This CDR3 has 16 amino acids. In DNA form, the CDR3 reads TGTGCCAGCAGCCCCGCGGGGAGCTCCTATAATTCACCCCTCCACTTT. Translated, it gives CASSPAGSSYNSPLHF.

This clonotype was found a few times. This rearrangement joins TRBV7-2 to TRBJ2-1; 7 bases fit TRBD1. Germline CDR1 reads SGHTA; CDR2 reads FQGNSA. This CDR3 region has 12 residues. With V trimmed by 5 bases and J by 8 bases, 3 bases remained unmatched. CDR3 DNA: TGTGCCAGCAGCCGAGGGGGCGATGAGCAGTTCTTC. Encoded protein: CASSRGGDEQFF. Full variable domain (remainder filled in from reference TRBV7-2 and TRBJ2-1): GAGVSQSPSNKVTEKGKDVELRCDPISGHTALYWYRQSLGQGLEFLIYFQGNSAPDKSGLPSDRFSAERTGGSVSTLTIQRTQQEDSAVYLCASSRGGDEQFFGPGTRLTVL.

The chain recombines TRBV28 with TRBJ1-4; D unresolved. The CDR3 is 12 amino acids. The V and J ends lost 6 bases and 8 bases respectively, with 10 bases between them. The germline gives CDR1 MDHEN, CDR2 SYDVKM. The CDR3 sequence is CASSQSGEKLFF. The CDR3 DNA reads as TGTGCCAGCAGCCAGTCGGGAGAAAAACTGTTTTTT. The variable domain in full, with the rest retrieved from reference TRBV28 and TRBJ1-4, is DVKVTQSSRYLVKRTGEKVFLECVQDMDHENMFWYRQDPGLGLRLIYFSYDVKMKEKGDIPEGYSVSREKKERFSLILESASTNQTSMYLCASSQSGEKLFFGSGTQLSVL.

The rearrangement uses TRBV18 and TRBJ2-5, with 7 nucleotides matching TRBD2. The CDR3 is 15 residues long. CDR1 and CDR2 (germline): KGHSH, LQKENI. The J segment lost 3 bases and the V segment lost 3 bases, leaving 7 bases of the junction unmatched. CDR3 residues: CASSPGRGREETQYF. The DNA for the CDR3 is TGTGCCAGCTCACCGGGGAGGGGCAGAGAAGAGACCCAGTACTTC. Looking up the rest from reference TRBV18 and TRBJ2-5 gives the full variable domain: NAGVMQNPRHLVRRRGQEARLRCSPMKGHSHVYWYRQLPEEGLKFMVYLQKENIIDESGMPKERFSAEFPKEGPSILRIQQVVRGDSAAYFCASSPGRGREETQYFGPGTRLLVL.

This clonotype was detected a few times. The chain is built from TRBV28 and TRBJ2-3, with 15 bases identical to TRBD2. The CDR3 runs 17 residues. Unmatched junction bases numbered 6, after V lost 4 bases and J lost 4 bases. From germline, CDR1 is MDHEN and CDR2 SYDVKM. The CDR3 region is CASSSRTSGGASDTQYF. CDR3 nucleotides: TGTGCCAGCAGTTCAAGGACTAGCGGGGGGGCTTCAGATACGCAGTATTTT.

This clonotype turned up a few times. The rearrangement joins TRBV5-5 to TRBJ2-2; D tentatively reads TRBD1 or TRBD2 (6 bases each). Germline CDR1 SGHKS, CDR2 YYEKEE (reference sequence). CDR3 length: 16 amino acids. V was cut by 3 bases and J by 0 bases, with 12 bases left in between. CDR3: CASSSPGGSNTGELFF. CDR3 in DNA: TGTGCCAGCAGCTCGCCCGGGGGCTCGAACACCGGGGAGCTGTTTTTT.

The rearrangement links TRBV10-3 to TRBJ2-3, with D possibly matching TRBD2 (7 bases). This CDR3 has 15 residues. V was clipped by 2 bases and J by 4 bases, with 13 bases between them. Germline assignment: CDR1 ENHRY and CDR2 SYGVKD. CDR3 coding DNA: TGTGCCATCAGTGAGAAGCAGGGGAGGGCAGATACGCAGTATTTT. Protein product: CAISEKQGRADTQYF.

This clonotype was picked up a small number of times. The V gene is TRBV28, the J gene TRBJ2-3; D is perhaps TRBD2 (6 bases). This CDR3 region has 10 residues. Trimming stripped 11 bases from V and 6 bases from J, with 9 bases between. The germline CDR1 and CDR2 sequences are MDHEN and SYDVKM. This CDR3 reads CAWGRDTQYF. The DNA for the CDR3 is TGTGCCTGGGGGAGGGATACGCAGTATTTT. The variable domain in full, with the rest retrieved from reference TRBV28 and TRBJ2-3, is DVKVTQSSRYLVKRTGEKVFLECVQDMDHENMFWYRQDPGLGLRLIYFSYDVKMKEKGDIPEGYSVSREKKERFSLILESASTNQTSMYLCAWGRDTQYFGPGTRLTVL.

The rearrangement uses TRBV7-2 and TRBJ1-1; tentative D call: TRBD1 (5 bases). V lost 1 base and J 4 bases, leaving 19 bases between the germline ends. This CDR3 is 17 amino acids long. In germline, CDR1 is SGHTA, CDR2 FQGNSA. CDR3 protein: CASSLGRGAARGTEAFF. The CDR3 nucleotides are TGTGCCAGCAGCTTAGGAAGGGGCGCAGCCAGAGGCACTGAAGCTTTCTTT.